Following are 9 T cell receptor beta chains from one sample sequenced in a study of neurological immune-mediated disorders. TCRdb independently ran MiXCR on the 5' RACE reads; one entry per CDR3 protein. The sample lists over 35,000 distinct CDR3 sequences, roughly 2.5% occurring once. The sample consisted of PBMCs. The receptors come from a man aged 45-65 years with multiple sclerosis.

The sample holds many counts of this clonotype. The chain links TRBV6-5 to TRBJ1-4; D ambiguous. Trimming took 6 bases from V and 4 from J, leaving 15 bases between them. The CDR3 extends over 15 amino acids. Germline CDR1 and CDR2: MNHEY and SVGAGI. CDR3 sequence reads: CASSKHGRVNEKLFF. CDR3 in DNA: TGTGCCAGCAGCAAACATGGACGGGTTAATGAAAAACTGTTTTTT.

This clonotype was seen many times. J is TRBJ2-3 and V is TRBV12-3 or TRBV12-4, with D possibly called TRBD1 or TRBD2 (5 bases each). The CDR3 length is 15 residues. Trimming shortened V by 5 bases and J by 6 bases, and 18 bases separated the two germline ends. The CDR3 region is CASSMPGTVADTQYF. In DNA, the CDR3 is TGTGCCAGCAGTATGCCCGGGACCGTTGCGGATACGCAGTATTTT.

Concerning this clonotype itself: This may stem from a read error, because a much larger clone lies one nucleotide away. V and J are TRBV28 and TRBJ2-1, with D hard to call. CDR1 is MDHEN and CDR2 is SYDVKM in the germline V gene. Trimming left V 3 bases short and J 3 bases short, with 6 bases between. This CDR3 region has 13 residues. CDR3 protein: CASSLEFYNEQFF. CDR3 coding DNA: TGTGCCAGCAGTTTGGAATTCTACAATGAGCAGTTCTTC.

Ten or more counts support this clonotype. The chain links TRBV4-3 to TRBJ1-4; tentative D call: TRBD1 (5 bases). V was cut by 0 bases and J by 8 bases, with 16 bases left in between. The CDR3 spans 16 residues. Germline V lookup: CDR1 LGHNA, CDR2 YSLEER. CDR3 in amino acids: CASSQDRSGVGEKLFF. DNA of the CDR3: TGCGCCAGCAGCCAAGATCGGTCGGGGGTTGGAGAAAAACTGTTTTTT.

This clonotype has at least ten counts. CDR3 in amino acids: CASRTGLVVGDKDNEQFF. CDR3 DNA: TGTGCCAGCAGGACGGGACTAGTAGTTGGGGATAAAGACAATGAGCAGTTCTTC. The rearrangement links TRBV12-3 or TRBV12-4 to TRBJ2-1; 8 positions match TRBD2. This CDR3 contains 18 residues. J lost 5 bases, V lost 6 bases, and 18 bases had no gene match.

This chain links TRBV7-9 with TRBJ2-7, with D tentatively TRBD1 or TRBD2 (5 bases each). The CDR3 sequence is 13 residues long. Trimming pared 2 bases from V and 6 bases from J, leaving 11 bases between. Germline values: CDR1 SEHNR, CDR2 FQNEAQ (reference sequence). The CDR3: CASSLLGVAEQYF. CDR3 DNA: TGTGCCAGCAGCTTATTGGGGGTTGCCGAGCAGTACTTC.

This clonotype has at least ten counts. The chain recombines TRBV9 with TRBJ2-3, with 9 positions matching TRBD1. In germline, CDR1 is SGDLS, CDR2 YYNGEE. The CDR3 runs 14 residues. J lost 4 bases, V lost 3 bases, and 3 bases had no gene match. CDR3 DNA: TGTGCCAGCAGCGAACAGGGGGCCTCAGATACGCAGTATTTT. Translating gives CASSEQGASDTQYF.

This clonotype has at least ten counts. This chain links TRBV6-5 with TRBJ2-7; a possible D gene is TRBD1 (7 bases). V was cut by 4 bases and J by 1 base, with 14 bases left in between. The CDR3 consists of 15 residues. Germline V gene lookup returns CDR1 MNHEY and CDR2 SVGAGI. For the CDR3, the DNA is TGTGCCAGCAGTTCCCGGACAGGACTATCCTACGAGCAGTACTTC. It is translated as CASSSRTGLSYEQYF.

There are many counts of this clonotype. The CDR3 here is CASSLGGLGVGYEQYF. DNA of the CDR3: TGTGCCAGCAGTTTAGGTGGTCTGGGGGTCGGGTACGAGCAGTACTTC. This rearrangement joins TRBV12-3 or TRBV12-4 to TRBJ2-7, with D perhaps matching TRBD1 or TRBD2 (5 bases each). V lost 1 base, J lost 4 bases, and 17 bases lay in between. The CDR3 contains 16 residues.